This record covers a single T cell receptor beta chain. These data originate in a study of blood T cell repertoires in COVID-19. Overall study context: COVID-19 samples collected from the United States, Italy and Spain covered acute and convalescent phases. Nucleic acid was either cDNA or gDNA, and it came from T cells, B-cell-depleted T cells, or PBMCs.

Methods used by the authors: The assay estimated nucleated cells by amplifying reference gene primers. The method was immunoSEQ multiplex PCR; TCRdb's version includes in-frame clones alone and lacks a portion of them. Clone size and V and J calls were adopted from that table, with D and trimming inferred from the DNA. The sample carries 45,000 to 50,000 clones, roughly 87% recorded once. The CDR3 covers 18 residues. Germline V lookup: CDR1 MDHEN, CDR2 SYDVKM. Trimming at V came to 4 bases and at J to 7 bases, leaving 11 bases not matched to a gene. This chain joins TRBV28 and TRBJ2-2, with TRBD2 matching 14 bases. The sequenced sample was peripheral blood. The TCR comes from a man in his 60s with active COVID-19. The CDR3 DNA is TGTGCCAGCAGTTCCGGGACTAGCGGGAGAAAGAGGGGCGGGGAGCTGTTTTTT. Its translation: CASSSGTSGRKRGGELFF.